This TCR beta chain was retrieved from a study of early T cells in non-severe SARS-CoV-2 infection. Researchers attached unique molecular identifiers to individual cDNA molecules. TCRdb itself ran the 5' RACE reads through MiXCR, one entry per CDR3 protein. In the table there are approximately 75,000 distinct CDR3 sequences, 4% to 6% of which are singletons. Ten or more counts support this clonotype. Its antigen is not known. Whole-study findings and limits: CD4 and private specificities were missed by VDJdb matching, which favored anti-spike CD8 responses.

The clonotype comes from an adult who was a healthcare worker with PCR-confirmed SARS-CoV-2 infection or an uninfected control (not recorded which). The donor label of this sample is uncertain. The sequenced sample was whole blood, obtained at baseline.

In DNA, the CDR3 is TGTGCCAGCAGAGACAGGGAGGGATCACCCCTCCACTTT. Translating it yields CASRDREGSPLHF. The chain is built from TRBV12-3 or TRBV12-4 and TRBJ1-6, with 7 bases that match TRBD1. This CDR3 region has 13 residues. The J segment lost 10 bases and the V segment lost 6 bases, leaving 6 bases of the junction unmatched.